These 31 T cell receptor beta chains came from one sample sequenced in a study of T-cell memory formation after mild COVID-19. From the 5' RACE reads, TCRdb called clonotypes with MiXCR, one entry per CDR3 protein. Of about 360,000 distinct CDR3 sequences listed, approximately 14% were seen once; the top ten hold under 25%. The sample comprised PBMCs or a T cell subset sorted from them (not recorded which). These receptor sequences come from a man in his late teens or twenties who had mild COVID-19 (a few samples of this study predate the infection). Cell type and time point are not known.

This clonotype was detected many times. The chain joins TRBV4-1 to TRBJ1-6; 8 bases are shared with TRBD1. CDR1 and CDR2 from the germline V gene are MGHRA and YSYEKL. This CDR3 spans 15 amino acids. The ends lost 2 bases at V and 10 bases at J; junction bases unmatched: 7. CDR3 coding DNA: TGCGCCAGCAGCCAATGGGGCCAGGGGGCCTCACCCCTCCACTTT. Encoded protein: CASSQWGQGASPLHF.

This clonotype was found a few times. The rearrangement joins TRBV4-2 to TRBJ2-2; unclear D gene. Germline loops: CDR1 LGHNA, CDR2 YNFKEQ. The V gene lost 0 bases and the J gene lost 3 bases, with 11 bases spanning the gap. The CDR3 consists of 16 residues. This CDR3 reads CASSQDLPGDTGELFF. CDR3 coding DNA: TGTGCCAGCAGCCAAGATCTCCCAGGAGACACCGGGGAGCTGTTTTTT.

The chain has TRBV1 and TRBJ2-4; TRBD1 is the table's D call, not checked against the DNA. TRBV1 counts as a pseudogene. The CDR3 runs to 14 residues. The CDR3 region has the DNA TGCACCAGCAGCCTCCGAGGGAGCGGTAGCATTCAGTACTTC. Translated: CTSSLRGSGSIQYF.

The V and J genes are TRBV20-1 and TRBJ2-2, with 7 bases fitting TRBD1. The CDR3 has 14 amino acids. CDR1 and CDR2 (germline): DFQATT, SNEGSKA (reference sequence). Trimming removed 5 bases from V and 3 bases from J; junction bases left unmatched: 6. For the CDR3, the DNA is TGCAGTGCTTCGGACAGGTCCGACACCGGGGAGCTGTTTTTT. This encodes CSASDRSDTGELFF.

This clonotype was picked up a small number of times. The rearrangement uses TRBV4-2 and TRBJ1-1; no reliable D call. The CDR3 contains 14 residues. V was cut by 4 bases and J by 1 base, with 10 bases left in between. CDR1 is LGHNA and CDR2 is YNFKEQ in the germline V gene. CDR3 loop: CASSLLSRNTEAFF. The CDR3 DNA reads as TGTGCCAGCAGCCTACTGTCGAGGAACACTGAAGCTTTCTTT.

The sample holds many counts of this clonotype. The chain employs TRBV9 and TRBJ1-2; D is possibly TRBD1 (5 bases). From germline, CDR1 is SGDLS and CDR2 YYNGEE. V gave up 3 bases and J gave up 8 bases, with 14 bases separating them. This CDR3 has 13 amino acids. CDR3 DNA sequence: TGTGCCAGCAGCGACAGGAGCCCGGGGGGCTACACCTTC. It yields the protein CASSDRSPGGYTF.

This clonotype showed up many times. The chain combines TRBV4-1 with TRBJ2-7; 8 bases align to TRBD1. Germline-derived CDR1 and CDR2 are MGHRA and YSYEKL. The CDR3 contains 15 residues. Trimming took 2 bases from V and 3 from J; bases not matched to a gene: 6. CDR3 DNA: TGCGCCAGCAGCCAAAACTTCGGACAGGGCTACGAGCAGTACTTC. Its translation: CASSQNFGQGYEQYF.

This clonotype was seen a handful of times. The rearrangement links TRBV7-3 to TRBJ2-2; 9 positions match TRBD1. Per the germline V gene, CDR1 is SGHTA and CDR2 is FQGTGA. There are 15 residues in the CDR3. J lost 2 bases, V lost 6 bases, and 4 bases had no gene match. The CDR3 DNA reads TGTGCCAGCAGAAGGGACAGGGTCAACACCGGGGAGCTGTTTTTT. It yields the protein CASRRDRVNTGELFF.

The DNA for the CDR3 is TGTGCCAGCTCACCTATTAAGGACAGGGGAGCCGGGGAGCTGTTTTTT. Translation gives CASSPIKDRGAGELFF. The chain has TRBV18 and TRBJ2-2; 9 bases match TRBD1. Unmatched junction bases numbered 8, after V lost 3 bases and J lost 6 bases. Germline CDR1 reads KGHSH; CDR2 reads LQKENI. The CDR3 is 16 residues long.

This clonotype was found many times. V is TRBV4-2 and J is TRBJ2-3, with a weak D call TRBD2 (5 bases). V was trimmed by 0 bases and J by 0 bases, leaving 10 bases between them. Germline V lookup: CDR1 LGHNA, CDR2 YNFKEQ. This CDR3 is 16 amino acids long. The CDR3 here is CASSQDGRASTDTQYF. The CDR3 bases are TGTGCCAGCAGCCAAGATGGGCGGGCTAGCACAGATACGCAGTATTTT.

The CDR3 here is CASSPTGGGGGHEQFF. CDR3 nucleotides: TGTGCCAGCAGCCCCACAGGGGGCGGAGGGGGGCATGAGCAGTTCTTC. The genes are TRBV9 and TRBJ2-1; TRBD1 agrees at 9 bases. CDR1 and CDR2 from the germline V gene are SGDLS and YYNGEE. The length of the CDR3 is 16 residues. The V gene end was trimmed by 4 bases and the J gene end by 8 bases; junction bases not matched to a gene: 13.

J is TRBJ1-1 and V is TRBV28, with TRBD1 as a possible D gene (6 bases). The germline V gene encodes CDR1 MDHEN and CDR2 SYDVKM. V was cut by 2 bases and J by 2 bases, with 18 bases left in between. This CDR3 is 17 amino acids long. CDR3 loop: CASSLRAIQGINTEAFF. The CDR3 DNA follows: TGTGCCAGCAGTTTACGAGCCATCCAGGGGATAAACACTGAAGCTTTCTTT. The complete variable domain, with remaining parts taken from reference TRBV28 and TRBJ1-1, reads DVKVTQSSRYLVKRTGEKVFLECVQDMDHENMFWYRQDPGLGLRLIYFSYDVKMKEKGDIPEGYSVSREKKERFSLILESASTNQTSMYLCASSLRAIQGINTEAFFGQGTRLTVV.

This clonotype was found many times. CDR3 protein: CASSREGVGNTIYF. The DNA of the CDR3 is TGTGCCAGCAGCCGCGAGGGGGTCGGAAACACCATATATTTT. This chain uses TRBV4-2 with TRBJ1-3, with D possibly TRBD1 on 6 matching bases. V lost 4 bases to trimming and J lost 4 bases, with 11 bases between them. Looked up from germline, CDR1 is LGHNA and CDR2 is YNFKEQ. CDR3 length: 14 amino acids.

Only a few counts were recorded for this clonotype. In DNA form, the CDR3 reads TGTGCCAGCAGCCCGAACCCAGGTCGGTTGGATACGCAGTATTTT. Translated: CASSPNPGRLDTQYF. The chain employs TRBV7-2 and TRBJ2-3; D unclear. The CDR3 runs to 15 residues. Trimming shortened V by 5 bases and J by 6 bases, and 18 bases separated the two germline ends. Germline assignment: CDR1 SGHTA and CDR2 FQGNSA.

There are many counts of this clonotype. The chain employs TRBV28 and TRBJ2-1; 9 nucleotides agree with TRBD1. CDR1 MDHEN and CDR2 SYDVKM come from the germline V gene. The J segment lost 8 bases and the V segment lost 4 bases, leaving 9 bases of the junction unmatched. The CDR3 totals 15 residues. CDR3 nucleotide sequence: TGTGCCAGCAGTTCGACCGGGACAGGGTTTTATGAGCAGTTCTTC. This sequence encodes CASSSTGTGFYEQFF. The full variable domain, with the rest looked up from reference TRBV28 and TRBJ2-1, is DVKVTQSSRYLVKRTGEKVFLECVQDMDHENMFWYRQDPGLGLRLIYFSYDVKMKEKGDIPEGYSVSREKKERFSLILESASTNQTSMYLCASSSTGTGFYEQFFGPGTRLTVL.

This clonotype was detected a few times. This chain joins TRBV6-6 and TRBJ1-2; D gene uncertain. V lost 6 bases and J lost 8, with 19 bases in between. The CDR3 is 14 residues long. Germline CDR1 is MNHNY and CDR2 is SVGAGI (reference sequence). The chain's CDR3 is CASSPSGRLYGYTF. The CDR3 DNA reads TGTGCCAGCAGCCCGTCTGGCAGGCTGTACGGCTACACCTTC.

This clonotype has a count of ten or more. This chain joins TRBV3-1 and TRBJ2-3, with no clear D. Germline V gene sequence: CDR1 LGHDT, CDR2 YNNKEL (reference sequence). V lost 0 bases, J lost 0 bases, and 13 bases lay in between. This CDR3 has 17 amino acids. The chain's CDR3 is CASSQERPPRSTDTQYF. The CDR3 DNA reads TGTGCCAGCAGCCAAGAACGGCCACCCAGGAGCACAGATACGCAGTATTTT.

The gene calls are TRBV7-2 and TRBJ1-5, with TRBD1 matching over 7 bases. With V trimmed by 5 bases and J by 5 bases, 9 bases remained unmatched. This CDR3 has 15 amino acids. CDR1 is SGHTA and CDR2 is FQGNSA in the germline V gene. The CDR3 loop is CASSPHRGGDQPQHF. In DNA form, the CDR3 reads TGTGCCAGCAGCCCACACAGGGGAGGCGATCAGCCCCAGCATTTT.

The rearrangement joins TRBV5-6 to TRBJ2-1; TRBD2 aligns across 8 bases. J gave up 7 bases and V 0 bases, and 6 bases lay outside the gene matches. The CDR3 covers 15 residues. Germline V gene sequence: CDR1 SGHDT, CDR2 YYEEEE. The CDR3 bases are TGTGCCAGCAGCTTGGGTCGGACTAGCCGTAATGAGCAGTTCTTC. Protein product: CASSLGRTSRNEQFF.

CDR3 protein: CASNRWSGRDGYTF. DNA for the CDR3: TGTGCCAGCAACCGATGGTCGGGGCGGGATGGCTACACCTTC. The chain employs TRBV12-3 or TRBV12-4 and TRBJ1-2; tentatively, D is TRBD1 (5 bases). The CDR3 is made up of 14 amino acids. Trimming left V 7 bases short and J 6 bases short, with 18 bases between.

The rearrangement uses TRBV6-5 and TRBJ2-1; a weak D match, TRBD1 (6 bases). CDR1 is MNHEY and CDR2 is SVGAGI in the germline V gene. This CDR3 contains 14 residues. The ends were cut back, 5 bases at V and 5 bases at J, with 13 bases in the middle. The CDR3 coding sequence is TGTGCCAGCAGTCTACAGGGTCGCGACAATGAGCAGTTCTTC. Translated: CASSLQGRDNEQFF.

The rearrangement links TRBV24-1 to TRBJ1-1; D remains unclear. V was cut by 4 bases and J by 3 bases, with 14 bases left in between. The V gene's germline CDR1 is KGHDR and CDR2 SFDVKD. CDR3 size: 15 residues. The CDR3 spells CATSDPSGGDTEAFF. The CDR3 nucleotides read TGTGCCACCAGTGACCCGAGTGGAGGCGACACTGAAGCTTTCTTT.

This clonotype was seen only a few times. As DNA, the CDR3 is TGCGCCAGCAGCTTGGAAGGGGACCCCTCTGGAAACACCATATATTTT. Amino acids: CASSLEGDPSGNTIYF. The chain combines TRBV5-1 with TRBJ1-3; maybe TRBD1 (5 bases). Germline CDR1 and CDR2: SGHRS and YFSETQ. Trimming shortened V by 0 bases and J by 0 bases, and 10 bases separated the two germline ends. The CDR3 extends over 16 amino acids.

A few counts support this clonotype. V gene TRBV21-1 combines with J gene TRBJ2-5; the D call TRBD1 from the table was never checked on the DNA. TRBV21-1 is an annotated pseudogene. The CDR3 is 15 amino acids. For the CDR3, the DNA is TGTGCCAGCAGCCTCGTCGTGAGGGGGGGAGAGACCCAGTACTTC. Translated, it gives CASSLVVRGGETQYF.

This clonotype has ten or more counts. The chain employs TRBV27 and TRBJ1-6; D not resolved. This CDR3 has 14 residues. The V and J ends lost 3 bases and 2 bases respectively, with 5 bases between them. Germline loops: CDR1 MNHEY, CDR2 SMNVEV (reference sequence). For the CDR3, the DNA is TGTGCCAGCAGTTTTCAACCCTATAATTCACCCCTCCACTTT. Translating gives CASSFQPYNSPLHF.

This clonotype has just a few counts. This chain connects TRBV7-2 to TRBJ2-1; TRBD2 might be the D (5 bases). The CDR3 sequence is 13 residues long. V was trimmed by 4 bases and J by 6 bases, leaving 10 bases between them. Germline-derived CDR1 and CDR2 are SGHTA and FQGNSA. The CDR3 nucleotides read TGTGCCAGCAGCTCGCGGGCAGCCAATGAGCAGTTCTTC. It yields the protein CASSSRAANEQFF.

The gene calls are TRBV12-3 or TRBV12-4 and TRBJ1-1, with 7 bases identical to TRBD1. Germline trimming cut 1 base from V and 10 bases from J; bases unmatched to any gene: 9. The CDR3 runs to 14 residues. The CDR3 DNA is TGTGCCAGCAGTTTAGAGGGGGCGGTATCTGGAGCTTTCTTT. This sequence encodes CASSLEGAVSGAFF.

The table lists this clonotype with a few counts. In DNA form, the CDR3 reads TGTGCCAGCAGACTCGGGTCGAGCAATCAGCCCCAGCATTTT. This sequence encodes CASRLGSSNQPQHF. This sequence joins TRBV6-5 and TRBJ1-5; D ambiguous. V was cut by 6 bases and J by 1 base, with 10 bases left in between. The CDR3 extends over 14 amino acids. In germline, CDR1 is MNHEY, CDR2 SVGAGI.

This clonotype was observed many times. V usage is TRBV25-1 and J usage is TRBJ2-7; D might be TRBD1 or TRBD2, each matching 6 bases. The CDR3 runs to 15 residues. CDR1 and CDR2 from the germline V gene are MGHDK and SYGVNS. Trimming stripped 3 bases from V and 4 bases from J, with 16 bases between. The CDR3 sequence is CASSEHGGPRYEQYF. CDR3 coding DNA: TGTGCCAGCAGTGAGCACGGGGGCCCAAGGTACGAGCAGTACTTC.

This clonotype has a handful of counts. The gene calls are TRBV20-1 and TRBJ2-5; D gene uncertain. V was shortened by 3 bases and J by 6 bases, with 17 bases between the two germline ends. The CDR3 is made up of 14 amino acids. Per germline, CDR1 DFQATT and CDR2 SNEGSKA (reference sequence). In DNA, the CDR3 is TGCAGTGCTAGGTCCCGGTCCTTCGCGAAGACCCAGTACTTC. Protein product: CSARSRSFAKTQYF.

The chain's CDR3 is CASSAGGAGANVLTF. CDR3 DNA sequence: TGTGCCAGCAGTGCTGGGGGTGCTGGGGCCAACGTCCTGACTTTC. The chain combines TRBV6-4 with TRBJ2-6; possibly TRBD1 or TRBD2 for D (5 bases each). The ends were cut back, 4 bases at V and 2 bases at J, with 9 bases in the middle. The CDR3 length is 15 residues. Per the germline V gene, CDR1 is MRHNA and CDR2 is SNTAGT.